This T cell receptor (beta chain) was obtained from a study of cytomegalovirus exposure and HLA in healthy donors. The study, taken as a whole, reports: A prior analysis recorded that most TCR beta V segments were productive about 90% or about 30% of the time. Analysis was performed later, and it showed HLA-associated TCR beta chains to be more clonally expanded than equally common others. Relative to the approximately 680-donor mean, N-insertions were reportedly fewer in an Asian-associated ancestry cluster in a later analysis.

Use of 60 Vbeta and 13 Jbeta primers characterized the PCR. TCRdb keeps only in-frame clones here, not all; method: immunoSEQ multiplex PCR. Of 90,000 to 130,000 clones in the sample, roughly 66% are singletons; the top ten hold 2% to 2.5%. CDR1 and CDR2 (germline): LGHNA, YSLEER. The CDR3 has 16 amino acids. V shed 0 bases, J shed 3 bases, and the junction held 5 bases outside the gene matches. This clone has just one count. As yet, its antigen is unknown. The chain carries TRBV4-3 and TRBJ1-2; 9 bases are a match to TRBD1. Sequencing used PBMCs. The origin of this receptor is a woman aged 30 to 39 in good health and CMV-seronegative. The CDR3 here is CASSQEFGTGHYGYTF. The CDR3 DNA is TGCGCCAGCAGCCAAGAGTTCGGGACAGGGCACTATGGCTACACCTTC.